The rows below give T cell receptor beta chains drawn from one sample of a study of cytomegalovirus exposure and HLA in healthy donors. The table came from immunoSEQ multiplex PCR; TCRdb's copy has only in-frame clones and leaves some out. In all, the sample yields 150,000 to 200,000 clones. Sequences were obtained from PBMCs. These receptors were obtained from a young woman in good health and CMV-seropositive. The CDR3 runs from the conserved cysteine through the conserved F or W. Fields, in order: D gene, V gene, J gene, CDR3 protein, CDR3 DNA. A D gene is named only where the DNA matches it firmly.

NA	TRBV7-9	TRBJ2-5	CASSSTSAETQYF	TGTGCCAGCAGCTCAACTAGTGCGGAGACCCAGTACTTC
NA	TRBV29-1	TRBJ1-2	CSASSDGYTF	TGCAGCGCAAGTTCGGATGGCTACACCTTC
NA	TRBV7-2	TRBJ2-5	CASSTMLGAQYF	TGTGCCAGCAGCACGATGCTAGGGGCCCAGTACTTC
NA	TRBV10-3	TRBJ2-5	CAIRDTEETQYF	TGTGCCATCAGGGACACCGAAGAGACCCAGTACTTC
TRBD1	TRBV6-1	TRBJ1-4	CASSLDRGWEKLFF	TGTGCCAGCAGTTTAGACAGGGGTTGGGAAAAACTGTTTTTT
NA	TRBV7-9	TRBJ2-7	CASSLDISYEQYF	TGTGCCAGCAGCTTGGACATTTCCTACGAGCAGTACTTC
NA	TRBV2	TRBJ1-2	CASSDAGRGGYTF	TGTGCCAGCAGTGATGCGGGGCGAGGGGGCTACACCTTC
NA	TRBV19	TRBJ1-3	CASSIATDSGNTIYF	TGTGCCAGTAGTATAGCGACAGACTCTGGAAACACCATATATTTT
TRBD1	TRBV28	TRBJ2-4	CASSLKVRDRVKNIQYF	TGTGCCAGCAGTTTAAAAGTCCGGGACAGGGTAAAAAACATTCAGTACTTC
NA	TRBV30	TRBJ1-1	CAWRAVPNTEAFF	TGTGCCTGGAGAGCCGTCCCGAACACTGAAGCTTTCTTT
NA	TRBV6-7	TRBJ1-1	CASSPVAFF	TGTGCCAGCAGTCCCGTTGCTTTCTTT
NA	TRBV12-5	TRBJ2-1	CASGLGGGIEQFF	TGTGCTAGTGGTTTGGGGGGGGGCATTGAGCAGTTCTTC
NA	TRBV7-9	TRBJ1-2	CASSLFRDNYGYTF	TGTGCCAGCAGCTTATTCCGGGACAATTATGGCTACACCTTC
TRBD1	TRBV9	TRBJ2-2	CASSVGTGSTGELFF	TGTGCCAGCAGCGTAGGGACAGGGAGCACCGGGGAGCTGTTTTTT
NA	TRBV19	TRBJ1-1	CASSGRTRGWNTEAFF	TGTGCCAGTAGTGGTAGGACCCGGGGATGGAACACTGAAGCTTTCTTT
NA	TRBV4-1	TRBJ2-2	CASSQGVGRTGELFF	TGCGCCAGCAGCCAAGGTGTTGGGAGAACCGGGGAGCTGTTTTTT
TRBD1	TRBV7-2	TRBJ2-7	CASSSSAGTDEQYF	TGTGCCAGCAGCTCATCCGCCGGGACAGACGAGCAGTACTTC
TRBD1	TRBV5-5	TRBJ1-2	CASSLAQGVVGYTF	TGTGCCAGCAGCTTGGCTCAGGGGGTGGTGGGCTACACCTTC
NA	TRBV9	TRBJ2-1	CASSVGNGRGNEQFF	TGTGCCAGCAGCGTAGGGAACGGGAGAGGGAATGAGCAGTTCTTC
NA	TRBV5-4	TRBJ1-2	CASSSYRDNYGYTF	TGTGCCAGCAGCTCATACAGGGATAACTATGGCTACACCTTC